The rows below give T cell receptor beta chains drawn from one sample of a study of T cells after posttransplantation cyclophosphamide. Some clones are missing from TCRdb's copy, which holds only in-frame ones; the method was immunoSEQ multiplex PCR. Of some 61,000 clones listed, approximately 92% are singletons. Material for sequencing was PBMCs. These receptor sequences come from a woman aged 25 to 39 in good health and a related stem cell transplant donor. Each CDR3 is given with its conserved first and last residue. The D gene is left open where the match is weak. Clone size appears in some rows only: once, few, many, or a class for an expanded clone.

V gene	J gene	clone size	D gene	CDR3 protein	CDR3 DNA
TRBV30	TRBJ1-2	NA	NA	CAWSKNRDIPRTF	TGTGCCTGGAGTAAAAACCGGGACATTCCTCGTACCTTC
TRBV2	TRBJ2-3	NA	NA	CASSGGLSTDTQYF	TGTGCCAGCAGTGGAGGGCTCAGCACAGATACGCAGTATTTT
TRBV6-4	TRBJ2-1	NA	NA	CASSDSGLTEQFF	TGTGCCAGCAGTGACTCGGGGTTGACTGAGCAGTTCTTC
TRBV5-6	TRBJ1-1	NA	NA	CASSFGRNTEAFF	TGTGCCAGCAGCTTCGGGAGAAACACTGAAGCTTTCTTT
TRBV5-1	TRBJ1-3	NA	NA	CASSLGPASGNTIYF	TGCGCCAGCAGCTTGGGGCCAGCCTCTGGAAACACCATATATTTT
TRBV19	TRBJ2-6	NA	NA	CASSPRAGANVLTF	TGTGCCAGTAGCCCCAGGGCCGGGGCCAACGTCCTGACTTTC
TRBV2	TRBJ1-6	NA	NA	CASRADSTNNSPLHF	TGTGCCAGCAGGGCGGACAGCACGAATAATTCACCCCTCCACTTT
TRBV6-4	TRBJ1-3	few	NA	CASNDYRSGNTIYF	TGTGCCAGCAACGACTATCGCTCTGGAAACACCATATATTTT
TRBV2	TRBJ1-1	NA	NA	CASRGPRDRITWRTEAFF	TGTGCCAGCAGAGGACCCAGGGACCGGATCACTTGGCGCACTGAAGCTTTCTTT
TRBV13	TRBJ1-2	NA	NA	CASSLGHGEGYGYTF	TGTGCCAGCAGCTTAGGTCACGGGGAGGGGTATGGCTACACCTTC
TRBV6-7	TRBJ2-7	NA	TRBD1	CASSYGDRGEYEQYF	TGTGCCAGCAGTTACGGGGACAGGGGTGAATACGAGCAGTACTTC
TRBV19	TRBJ1-5	NA	NA	CASSMGRAYQPQHF	TGTGCCAGTAGTATGGGCAGGGCGTATCAGCCCCAGCATTTT
TRBV4-1	TRBJ2-4	NA	NA	CASTSGPLAKNIQYF	TGCGCCAGCACCTCAGGGCCGTTAGCCAAAAACATTCAGTACTTC
TRBV5-1	TRBJ2-7	NA	TRBD2	CASSSSGGGEQYF	TGCGCCAGCAGCTCTAGCGGGGGGGGTGAGCAGTACTTC
TRBV15	TRBJ2-3	NA	TRBD1	CATSRDREATDTQYF	TGTGCCACCAGCAGGGACAGGGAGGCAACAGATACGCAGTATTTT
TRBV6-1	TRBJ2-7	NA	NA	CASRLLNPYEQYF	TGTGCCAGCAGATTACTTAACCCCTACGAGCAGTACTTC
TRBV7-9	TRBJ2-7	NA	NA	CASSSDSLEQYF	TGTGCCAGCAGCTCGGACAGCCTCGAGCAGTACTTC
TRBV11-3	TRBJ2-6	NA	NA	CASSSRKGDSGANVLTF	TGTGCCAGCAGCTCTCGTAAGGGAGACTCTGGGGCCAACGTCCTGACTTTC
TRBV11-2	TRBJ2-2	NA	NA	CASSPRVGTTGELFF	TGTGCCAGCAGCCCGAGGGTAGGCACCACCGGGGAGCTGTTTTTT
TRBV7-3	TRBJ2-1	NA	TRBD2	CASSRRSLAGYNEQFF	TGTGCCAGCAGCCGAAGGTCACTAGCGGGTTACAATGAGCAGTTCTTC
TRBV7-2	TRBJ1-1	NA	NA	CASSFSGRTSEAFF	TGTGCCAGCAGCTTTTCGGGCCGCACGTCTGAAGCTTTCTTT
TRBV6-5	TRBJ1-6	NA	NA	CASSPPYNSPLHF	TGTGCCAGCAGTCCGCCGTATAATTCACCCCTCCACTTT
TRBV5-4	TRBJ2-7	once	NA	CASSYGKGSYEQYF	TGTGCCAGCAGCTATGGAAAGGGTTCCTACGAGCAGTACTTC
TRBV18	TRBJ2-1	NA	TRBD1	CASTSQGPSYNEQFF	TGTGCCAGCACGTCACAGGGGCCCTCCTACAATGAGCAGTTCTTC
TRBV4-3	TRBJ1-1	NA	NA	CASSQQIALNTEAFF	TGCGCCAGCAGCCAACAAATAGCGCTGAACACTGAAGCTTTCTTT
TRBV27	TRBJ1-6	NA	TRBD1	CASRKTGEYNSPLHF	TGTGCCAGCAGAAAGACAGGGGAATATAATTCACCCCTCCACTTT
TRBV5-6	TRBJ2-2	NA	NA	CASSLSLGQSGELFF	TGTGCCAGCAGCTTGTCCCTTGGACAGTCCGGGGAGCTGTTTTTT
TRBV4-3	TRBJ1-4	NA	NA	CASSPEDFRGEKLFF	TGCGCCAGCAGCCCCGAGGACTTCAGGGGTGAAAAACTGTTTTTT
TRBV7-9	TRBJ1-5	NA	NA	CASSLEGGVGNQPQHF	TGTGCCAGCAGCTTAGAAGGGGGGGTCGGCAATCAGCCCCAGCATTTT
TRBV28	TRBJ1-5	NA	NA	CASSSRLSNQPQHF	TGTGCCAGCAGTTCCAGGCTGAGCAATCAGCCCCAGCATTTT
TRBV19	TRBJ1-6	NA	NA	CASSRQGQSYDSPLHF	TGTGCCAGTAGTCGCCAGGGGCAGTCTTACGATTCACCCCTCCACTTT